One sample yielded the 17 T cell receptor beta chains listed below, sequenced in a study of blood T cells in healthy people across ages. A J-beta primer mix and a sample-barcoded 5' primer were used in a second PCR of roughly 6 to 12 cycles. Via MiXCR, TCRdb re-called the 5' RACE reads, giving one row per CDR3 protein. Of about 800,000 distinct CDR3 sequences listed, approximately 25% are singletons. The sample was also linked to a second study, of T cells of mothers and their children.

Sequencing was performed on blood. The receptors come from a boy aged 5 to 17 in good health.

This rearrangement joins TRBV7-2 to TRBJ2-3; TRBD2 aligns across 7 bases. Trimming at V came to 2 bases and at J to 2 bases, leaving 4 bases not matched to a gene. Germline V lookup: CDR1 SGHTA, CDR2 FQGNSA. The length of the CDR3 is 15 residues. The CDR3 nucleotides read TGTGCCAGCAGCTTAACTAGCGCGAACACAGATACGCAGTATTTT. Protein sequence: CASSLTSANTDTQYF.

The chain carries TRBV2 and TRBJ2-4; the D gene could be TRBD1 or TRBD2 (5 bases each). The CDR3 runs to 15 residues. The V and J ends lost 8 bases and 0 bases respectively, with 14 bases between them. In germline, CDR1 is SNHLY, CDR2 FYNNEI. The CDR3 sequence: CASAMGEIAKNIQYF. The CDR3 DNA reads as TGTGCCAGCGCCATGGGGGAGATAGCCAAAAACATTCAGTACTTC.

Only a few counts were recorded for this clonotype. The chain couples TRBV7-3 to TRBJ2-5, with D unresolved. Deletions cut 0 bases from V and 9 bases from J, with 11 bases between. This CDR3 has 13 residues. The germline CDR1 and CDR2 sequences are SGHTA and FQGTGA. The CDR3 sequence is CASSLTSDQPQYF. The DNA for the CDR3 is TGTGCCAGCAGCTTAACCTCCGATCAGCCCCAGTACTTC.

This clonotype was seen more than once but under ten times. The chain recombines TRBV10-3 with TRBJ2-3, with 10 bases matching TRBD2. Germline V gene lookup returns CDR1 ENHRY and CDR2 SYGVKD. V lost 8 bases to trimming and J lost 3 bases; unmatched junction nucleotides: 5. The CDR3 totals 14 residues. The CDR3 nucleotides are TGTGCCATCGCGAGCGGGAGGGGGACAGATACGCAGTATTTT. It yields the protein CAIASGRGTDTQYF.

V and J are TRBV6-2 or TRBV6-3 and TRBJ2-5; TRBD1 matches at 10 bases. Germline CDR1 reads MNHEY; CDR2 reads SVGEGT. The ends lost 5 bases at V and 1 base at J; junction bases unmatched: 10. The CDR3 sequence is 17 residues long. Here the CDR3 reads CASSPSGTGVGQETQYF. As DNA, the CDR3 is TGTGCCAGCAGTCCAAGTGGGACAGGGGTCGGCCAAGAGACCCAGTACTTC.

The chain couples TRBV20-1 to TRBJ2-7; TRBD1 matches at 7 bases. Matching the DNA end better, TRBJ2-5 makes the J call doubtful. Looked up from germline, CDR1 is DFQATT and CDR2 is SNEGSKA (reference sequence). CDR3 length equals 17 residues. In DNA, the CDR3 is TGCAGTGCTAGAGATATAAAAGGGACAGAGCGATCAGAGACCCAGTACTTC. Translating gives CSARDIKGTERSETQYF.

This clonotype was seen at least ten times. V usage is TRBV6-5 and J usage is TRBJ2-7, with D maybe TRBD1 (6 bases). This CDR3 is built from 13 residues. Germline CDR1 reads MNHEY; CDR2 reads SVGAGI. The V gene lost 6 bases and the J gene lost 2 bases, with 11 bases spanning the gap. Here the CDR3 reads CASRSTGPYEQYF. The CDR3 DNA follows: TGTGCCAGCAGATCGACAGGTCCCTACGAGCAGTACTTC.

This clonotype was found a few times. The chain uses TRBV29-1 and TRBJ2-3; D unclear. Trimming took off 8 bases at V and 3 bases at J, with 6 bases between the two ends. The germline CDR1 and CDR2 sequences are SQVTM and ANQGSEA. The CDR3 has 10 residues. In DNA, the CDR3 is TGCAGCCTTCGTACAGATACGCAGTATTTT. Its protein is CSLRTDTQYF.

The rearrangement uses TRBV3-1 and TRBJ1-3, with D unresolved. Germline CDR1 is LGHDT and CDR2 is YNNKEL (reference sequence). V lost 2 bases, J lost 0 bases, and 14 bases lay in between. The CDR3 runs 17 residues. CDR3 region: CASSQRVLEYSGNTIYF. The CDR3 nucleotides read TGTGCCAGCAGCCAAAGAGTCCTCGAGTACTCTGGAAACACCATATATTTT.

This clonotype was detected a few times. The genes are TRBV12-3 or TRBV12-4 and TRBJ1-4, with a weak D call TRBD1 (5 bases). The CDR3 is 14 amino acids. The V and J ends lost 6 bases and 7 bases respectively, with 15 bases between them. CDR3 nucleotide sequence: TGTGCCAGCAGCTGGGACCTGGGCGGTGAAAAACTGTTTTTT. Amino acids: CASSWDLGGEKLFF.

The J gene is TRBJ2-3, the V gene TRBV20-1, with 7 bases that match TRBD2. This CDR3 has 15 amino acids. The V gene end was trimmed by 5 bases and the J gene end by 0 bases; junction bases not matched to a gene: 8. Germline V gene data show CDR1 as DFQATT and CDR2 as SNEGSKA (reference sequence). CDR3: CSASRLAASTDTQYF. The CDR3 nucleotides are TGCAGTGCTTCTAGACTAGCAGCTAGCACAGATACGCAGTATTTT.

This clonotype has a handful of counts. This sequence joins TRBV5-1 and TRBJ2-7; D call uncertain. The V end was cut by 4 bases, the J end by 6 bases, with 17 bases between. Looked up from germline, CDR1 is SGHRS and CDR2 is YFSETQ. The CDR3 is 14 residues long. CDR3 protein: CASSPVGVGGEQYF. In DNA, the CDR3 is TGCGCCAGCAGCCCGGTGGGTGTAGGTGGCGAGCAGTACTTC.

In nucleotides, the CDR3 is TGTGCCAGCACCCCAAATGGAGGGAACACCGGGGAGCTGTTTTTT. It translates to CASTPNGGNTGELFF. This chain joins TRBV12-3 or TRBV12-4 and TRBJ2-2, with D possibly TRBD2 on 5 matching bases. Trimming removed 7 bases at V and 1 base at J, with 13 bases between. The CDR3 totals 15 residues.

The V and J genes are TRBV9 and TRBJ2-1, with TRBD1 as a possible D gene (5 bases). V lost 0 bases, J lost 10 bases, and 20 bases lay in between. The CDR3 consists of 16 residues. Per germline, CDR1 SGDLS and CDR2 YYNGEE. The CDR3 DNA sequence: TGTGCCAGCAGCGTAGATTGGGGCAGCGTCCAAATGGAGCAGTTCTTC. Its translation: CASSVDWGSVQMEQFF.

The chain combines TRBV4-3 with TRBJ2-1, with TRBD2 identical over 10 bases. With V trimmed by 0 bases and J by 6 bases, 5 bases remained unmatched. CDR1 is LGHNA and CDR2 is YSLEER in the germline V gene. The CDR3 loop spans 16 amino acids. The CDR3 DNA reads TGCGCCAGCAGCCAAGAAATTCCTAGCGGGAGCAATGAGCAGTTCTTC. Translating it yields CASSQEIPSGSNEQFF.

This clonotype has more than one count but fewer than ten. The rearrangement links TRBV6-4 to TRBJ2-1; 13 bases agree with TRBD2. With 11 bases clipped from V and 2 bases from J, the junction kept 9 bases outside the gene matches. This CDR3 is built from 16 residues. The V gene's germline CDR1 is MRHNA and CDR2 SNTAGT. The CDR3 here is CAGDGTSGVPYNEQFF. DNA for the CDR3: TGTGCCGGGGACGGGACTAGCGGGGTACCCTACAATGAGCAGTTCTTC.

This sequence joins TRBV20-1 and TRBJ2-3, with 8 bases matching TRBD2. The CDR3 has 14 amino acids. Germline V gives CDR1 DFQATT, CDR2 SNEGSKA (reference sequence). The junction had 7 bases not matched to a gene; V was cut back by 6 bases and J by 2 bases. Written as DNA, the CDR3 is TGCAGTGCCAAGCGGGGGATCCTCACAGATACGCAGTATTTT. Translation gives CSAKRGILTDTQYF.